These T cell receptor beta chains were read from a single sample in a study of T cell changes during pregnancy in multiple sclerosis. TCRdb's table, derived via immunoSEQ multiplex PCR, lists solely in-frame clones and lacks some. This sample has tens of thousands of clones, with approximately 91% found just once. Sequencing was performed on peripheral blood, taken in the second trimester of pregnancy. The receptors derive from a female donor in good health, enrolled as a control in a pregnancy study. CDR3s include the opening cysteine and the closing phenylalanine or tryptophan. The D gene is left open where the match is weak. The listing skips clone size in some rows; elsewhere it reads once, few, many or a size class.

D gene	clone size	J gene	V gene	CDR3 length	CDR3 DNA	CDR3 protein
TRBD1	few	TRBJ2-7	TRBV27	14	TGTGCCAGCAGTTCACCGGGACAGGGTGACGAGCAGTACTTC	CASSSPGQGDEQYF
TRBD1	few	TRBJ1-6	TRBV6-4	16	TGTGCCAGCAGTGACTCGAGGCAGGGGGATAATTCACCCCTCCACTTT	CASSDSRQGDNSPLHF
NA	NA	TRBJ1-2	TRBV11-1	15	TGTGCCAGCAGCTTAACCAGGGAATCACCTTATGGCTACACCTTC	CASSLTRESPYGYTF
NA	NA	TRBJ2-3	TRBV6-6	15	TGTGCCAGCAGTTACTCGGTAGACAAAGTGAATACGCAGTATTTT	CASSYSVDKVNTQYF
NA	NA	TRBJ1-6	TRBV6-5	15	TGTGCCAGCAGTTATAGTGACTCCAAGGGGTCACCCCTCCACTTT	CASSYSDSKGSPLHF
NA	NA	TRBJ2-2	TRBV7-9	19	TGTGCCAGCAGCTTAGTGGGCCGTGGAGGGCGGTCGAACACCGGGGAGCTGTTTTTT	CASSLVGRGGRSNTGELFF
NA	NA	TRBJ1-5	TRBV19	12	TGTGCCAGTAGTACCCAGGGGAAAGCCCAGCATTTT	CASSTQGKAQHF
TRBD1	NA	TRBJ2-7	TRBV19	15	TGTGCCAGTAGTCCACAGACAGGGCGGCTCTACGAGCAGTACTTC	CASSPQTGRLYEQYF
TRBD1	NA	TRBJ1-2	TRBV19	16	TGTGCCAGTAGTAACTTCGGACAGGGGGCTGGCTATGGCTACACCTTC	CASSNFGQGAGYGYTF
TRBD1	NA	TRBJ2-7	TRBV4-1	15	TGCGCCAGCAGCCAAGATAGGGACAGGGGCTACGAGCAGTACTTC	CASSQDRDRGYEQYF
NA	NA	TRBJ1-1	TRBV11-2	15	TGTGCCAGCAGCCCATACCGGGGGGGGGTCACTGAAGCTTTCTTT	CASSPYRGGVTEAFF
TRBD1	once	TRBJ1-6	TRBV10-2	15	TGCGCCAGCAGACCGGGACAGGGTTATAATTCACCCCTCCACTTT	CASRPGQGYNSPLHF
TRBD2	NA	TRBJ2-7	TRBV6-6	15	TGTGCCAGCAGTTCGGGACTAGCGGAACCATACGAGCAGTACTTC	CASSSGLAEPYEQYF
NA	NA	TRBJ1-5	TRBV27	13	TGTGCCAGCAGAACCGGGAGCAATCAGCCCCAGCATTTT	CASRTGSNQPQHF
TRBD1	few	TRBJ2-7	TRBV6-6	14	TGTGCCAGCAGTCCACAGGGGCTCTCCTACGAGCAGTACTTC	CASSPQGLSYEQYF
TRBD1	NA	TRBJ1-2	TRBV5-6	15	TGTGCCAGCAGCTTCTTGGACAGGGGGAACTATGGCTACACCTTC	CASSFLDRGNYGYTF
TRBD2	NA	TRBJ2-3	TRBV5-8	15	TGTGCCAGCAGCTATAGCGGGGCAAGCACAGATACGCAGTATTTT	CASSYSGASTDTQYF
TRBD2	NA	TRBJ2-3	TRBV7-2	15	TGTGCCAGCAGCTTACCTAGCGGGGGCACAGATACGCAGTATTTT	CASSLPSGGTDTQYF
TRBD2	NA	TRBJ2-7	TRBV7-9	15	TGTGCCAGCAGGCCAAGGAGGGAGGGAGAACACGAGCAGTACTTC	CASRPRREGEHEQYF